Shown below are 11 T cell receptor beta chains from a single sample sequenced in a study of shared clonotypes between healthy human individuals. The table came from immunoSEQ multiplex PCR; TCRdb's copy has only in-frame clones and leaves some out. The sample yields some 700,000 clones, about 90% seen once. The specimen was memory CD8+ T cells from PBMCs. Subset of the sample: CD45RO+ cells pooled with CCR7-negative TemRA cells. Receptors originate from a young man in good health. Some clones in this sample may be carry-over from other donors' samples.

This clone was counted only a few times. V usage is TRBV5-3 and J usage is TRBJ2-5, with 12 bases matching TRBD2. TRBV5-3 is designated an ORF whose function remains uncertain. With 0 bases clipped from V and 6 bases from J, the junction kept 12 bases outside the gene matches. The CDR3 sequence is 18 residues long. DNA of the CDR3: TGTGCCAGAAGCTTGGGGAGGGCGACTAGCGGGAGCAGAAAGACCCAGTACTTC. Translated: CARSLGRATSGSRKTQYF.

The chain couples TRBV7-9 to TRBJ2-1; TRBD1 or TRBD2 may be the D gene (5 bases each). The CDR3 is made up of 16 amino acids. Germline assignment: CDR1 SEHNR and CDR2 FQNEAQ (reference sequence). Trimming took off 4 bases at V and 2 bases at J, with 15 bases between the two ends. This chain's CDR3 is CASSWDVRSPYNEQFF. The DNA for the CDR3 is TGTGCCAGCAGCTGGGACGTCCGATCCCCCTACAATGAGCAGTTCTTC.

This chain's CDR3 is CASSFGFYEQYF. The CDR3 bases are TGTGCCAGCAGCTTTGGGTTCTACGAGCAGTACTTC. The rearrangement uses TRBV7-9 and TRBJ2-7; D call uncertain. Between the trimmed V and J ends, which lost 3 bases and 3 bases, there was a span of 6 bases. The CDR3 contains 12 residues. Germline V gene lookup returns CDR1 SEHNR and CDR2 FQNEAQ (reference sequence).

CDR3 DNA sequence: TGTGCCAGCAGCTTAGCTTGGCGGGAGGGCTCCTACAATGAGCAGTTCTTC. It specifies CASSLAWREGSYNEQFF. The rearrangement joins TRBV7-6 to TRBJ2-1; 9 positions agree with TRBD2. The CDR3 loop spans 17 amino acids. Unmatched junction bases numbered 3, after V lost 0 bases and J lost 0 bases. Germline assignment: CDR1 SGHVS and CDR2 FNYEAQ. Filled out from reference TRBV7-6 and TRBJ2-1, the complete variable domain reads GAGVSQSPRYKVTKRGQDVALRCDPISGHVSLYWYRQALGQGPEFLTYFNYEAQQDKSGLPNDRFSAERPEGSISTLTIQRTEQRDSAMYRCASSLAWREGSYNEQFFGPGTRLTVL.

As regards this clone: Additional DNA sequences in this sample encode the identical CDR3. This rearrangement joins TRBV28 to TRBJ2-2, with D tentatively TRBD1 (6 bases). Germline CDR1 is MDHEN and CDR2 is SYDVKM. This CDR3 contains 14 residues. V shed 3 bases and J shed 4 bases, with 9 bases lying between them. CDR3 protein: CASSLTGTTGELFF. CDR3 in DNA: TGTGCCAGCAGTTTGACAGGAACCACCGGGGAGCTGTTTTTT.

In its sample, this clone was seen a few times. In the same sample, other DNA sequences code for this CDR3. This sequence joins TRBV9 and TRBJ2-7; no clear D gene. The V end was cut by 2 bases, the J end by 0 bases, with 6 bases between. Germline V gives CDR1 SGDLS, CDR2 YYNGEE. This CDR3 has 13 residues. Here the CDR3 reads CASSVGPSYEQYF. CDR3 nucleotide sequence: TGTGCCAGCAGCGTCGGGCCCTCCTACGAGCAGTACTTC.

The CDR3 loop is CAISESVGQETQYF. In DNA form, the CDR3 reads TGTGCCATCAGTGAGTCGGTTGGACAAGAGACCCAGTACTTC. The chain uses TRBV10-3 and TRBJ2-5; D gene uncertain. Germline lookup yields CDR1 ENHRY and CDR2 SYGVKD. This CDR3 has 14 residues. The V gene lost 0 bases and the J gene lost 2 bases, with 7 bases spanning the gap.

A remark on this clone: In the same sample, other DNA sequences code for this CDR3. This chain joins TRBV11-2 and TRBJ2-7; D is unresolved. The CDR3 runs to 12 residues. In germline, CDR1 is SGHAT, CDR2 FQNNGV. Trimming pared 5 bases from V and 3 bases from J, leaving 8 bases between. This CDR3 reads CASSLSSYEQYF. The CDR3 nucleotides read TGTGCCAGCAGCCTATCTAGCTACGAGCAGTACTTC.

The chain joins TRBV6-5 to TRBJ1-4; tentative D call: TRBD1 (6 bases). There are 14 residues in the CDR3. Looked up from germline, CDR1 is MNHEY and CDR2 is SVGAGI. V lost 4 bases and J lost 8, with 14 bases in between. CDR3 sequence reads: CASSSGVSSEKLFF. Here the CDR3 DNA reads TGTGCCAGCAGTTCAGGGGTTTCCTCCGAAAAACTGTTTTTT.

A single count supports this clone. The V gene is TRBV27, the J gene TRBJ2-5; the D gene is possibly TRBD2 (5 bases). The V and J ends lost 7 bases and 2 bases respectively, with 20 bases between them. Germline values: CDR1 MNHEY, CDR2 SMNVEV (reference sequence). The CDR3 sequence is 16 residues long. CDR3 nucleotide sequence: TGTGCCAGCAACCCCCTTCCACATCGAGGGCAAGAGACCCAGTACTTC. Its protein product is CASNPLPHRGQETQYF.

In this sample, this clone turned up a few times. Other DNA sequences of this sample code for an identical CDR3. The rearrangement uses TRBV7-9 and TRBJ2-7; D is unclear. Germline values: CDR1 SEHNR, CDR2 FQNEAQ (reference sequence). This CDR3 region has 12 residues. Trimming removed 1 base from V and 4 bases from J, with 5 bases in between. The CDR3 sequence is CASSLGSYEQYF. The CDR3 nucleotides are TGTGCCAGCAGCTTAGGATCATACGAGCAGTACTTC.